The 20 T cell receptor beta chains reported below all come from one sample, sequenced in a study of cytomegalovirus exposure and HLA in healthy donors. It was with 60 Vbeta and 13 Jbeta primers that the PCR ran. The method was immunoSEQ multiplex PCR; TCRdb's version includes in-frame clones alone and lacks a portion of them. The sample includes roughly 200,000 clones, 76% of them seen just once. Sample: PBMCs. All receptors derive from a man aged 18 to 30 in good health and CMV-seronegative.

The V call is TRBV27, the J call TRBJ1-1; 8 bases are shared with TRBD1. The CDR3 runs 13 residues. Trimming at V came to 5 bases and at J to 8 bases, leaving 7 bases not matched to a gene. Germline V gene data show CDR1 as MNHEY and CDR2 as SMNVEV (reference sequence). The CDR3 bases are TGTGCCAGCAGTGCGCTGACAGGGGCCGAAGCTTTCTTT. This codes for CASSALTGAEAFF.

The chain employs TRBV27 and TRBJ2-7; 11 bases are shared with TRBD1. Trimming took 10 bases from V and 6 from J; bases not matched to a gene: 14. This CDR3 is 15 amino acids long. CDR1 and CDR2 from the germline V gene are MNHEY and SMNVEV (reference sequence). The CDR3 DNA reads as TGTGCCATCCTGATACCCCGGGACAGGGGGTGCGAGCAGTACTTC. This encodes CAILIPRDRGCEQYF.

The CDR3 reads CASRAPTASNQPQHF. The CDR3 DNA is TGTGCCAGCAGGGCTCCGACAGCCAGCAATCAGCCCCAGCATTTT. The chain recombines TRBV28 with TRBJ1-5, with D maybe TRBD1 (5 bases). Trimming shortened V by 6 bases and J by 1 base, and 13 bases separated the two germline ends. The CDR3 loop spans 15 amino acids. Germline CDR1 MDHEN, CDR2 SYDVKM. The full variable domain, with the rest looked up from reference TRBV28 and TRBJ1-5, is DVKVTQSSRYLVKRTGEKVFLECVQDMDHENMFWYRQDPGLGLRLIYFSYDVKMKEKGDIPEGYSVSREKKERFSLILESASTNQTSMYLCASRAPTASNQPQHFGDGTRLSIL.

This CDR3 reads CASSPGARDKSNTEAFF. The CDR3 DNA reads TGCGCCAGCAGCCCGGGCGCAAGGGACAAATCGAACACTGAAGCTTTCTTT. The chain uses TRBV5-1 and TRBJ1-1; weak D call: TRBD1 (6 bases). The ends were cut back, 4 bases at V and 1 base at J, with 20 bases in the middle. Germline V gene sequence: CDR1 SGHRS, CDR2 YFSETQ. CDR3 length equals 17 residues.

There are a few counts of this clone. This sequence joins TRBV19 and TRBJ1-5; TRBD1 matches 7 bases. The CDR3 covers 14 residues. After removal of 5 bases from V and 7 bases from J, the junction contained 8 bases not matched to a gene. CDR1 is LNHDA and CDR2 is SQIVND in the germline V gene (reference sequence). CDR3 nucleotides: TGTGCCAGTAGTCCCACAGGGGACGGGCAGCCCCAGCATTTT. This translates into CASSPTGDGQPQHF.

The chain couples TRBV6-5 to TRBJ1-1; TRBD1 aligns across 8 bases. Trimming at V came to 4 bases and at J to 5 bases, leaving 9 bases not matched to a gene. This CDR3 comprises 15 residues. Germline V gene lookup returns CDR1 MNHEY and CDR2 SVGAGI. CDR3 nucleotide sequence: TGTGCCAGCAGTTCCAGACAGGGGAGGCGGACTGAAGCTTTCTTT. Residues: CASSSRQGRRTEAFF.

The rearrangement links TRBV7-2 to TRBJ2-1, with TRBD2 matching 8 bases. V dropped 5 bases and J dropped 2; count of bases not matched to a gene: 8. The CDR3 covers 16 residues. CDR1 is SGHTA and CDR2 is FQGNSA in the germline V gene. The chain's CDR3 is CASSPDAGGTYNEQFF. The CDR3 DNA sequence: TGTGCCAGCAGCCCAGACGCGGGAGGTACCTACAATGAGCAGTTCTTC. The full variable domain, completed using reference TRBV7-2 and TRBJ2-1, is GAGVSQSPSNKVTEKGKDVELRCDPISGHTALYWYRQSLGQGLEFLIYFQGNSAPDKSGLPSDRFSAERTGGSVSTLTIQRTQQEDSAVYLCASSPDAGGTYNEQFFGPGTRLTVL.

The CDR3 coding sequence is TGTGCCAGCAGCCTGACTAGCGGGAGGGGGAATGAGCAGTTCTTC. Its protein is CASSLTSGRGNEQFF. J is TRBJ2-1 and V is TRBV7-8; TRBD2 matches at 14 bases. The CDR3 runs 15 residues. CDR1 is SGHVS, CDR2 FQNEAQ, per germline. After removal of 5 bases from V and 7 bases from J, the junction contained 4 bases not matched to a gene.

The chain joins TRBV7-9 to TRBJ2-3, with 11 bases that match TRBD2. J gave up 5 bases and V 2 bases, and 9 bases lay outside the gene matches. This CDR3 has 17 amino acids. Per germline, CDR1 SEHNR and CDR2 FQNEAQ (reference sequence). The CDR3 bases are TGTGCCAGCAGCTTATACGGGACTAGCGGAGGAGGAGATACGCAGTATTTT. Translation: CASSLYGTSGGGDTQYF.

V gene TRBV10-1 combines with J gene TRBJ2-3; TRBD1 is a possible D gene (6 bases). Per germline, CDR1 WNHNN and CDR2 SYGVQD (reference sequence). CDR3 size: 16 residues. The V gene lost 0 bases and the J gene lost 3 bases, with 13 bases spanning the gap. CDR3 bases: TGCGCCAGCAGTGAGTCCCCAGGGGTGAGGACAGATACGCAGTATTTT. It yields the protein CASSESPGVRTDTQYF.

Comment on this clone: The sample carries other DNA sequences with the same CDR3. The V gene is TRBV10-1, the J gene TRBJ1-5; D gene unclear. V was shortened by 2 bases and J by 6 bases, with 8 bases between the two germline ends. The CDR3 extends over 13 amino acids. Germline V gene data show CDR1 as WNHNN and CDR2 as SYGVQD (reference sequence). CDR3 protein: CASSEGRGQPQHF. The DNA for the CDR3 is TGCGCCAGCAGTGAGGGGAGAGGTCAGCCCCAGCATTTT.

The V and J genes are TRBV19 and TRBJ1-5; TRBD1 matches at 8 bases. After removal of 3 bases from V and 2 bases from J, the junction contained 9 bases not matched to a gene. The CDR3 runs 17 residues. Germline V gene lookup returns CDR1 LNHDA and CDR2 SQIVND (reference sequence). CDR3 nucleotide sequence: TGTGCCAGTAGTATGGGACCGACAGGGGCGCGCAATCAGCCCCAGCATTTT. As protein: CASSMGPTGARNQPQHF.

This clone showed up just a few times. The V and J genes are TRBV7-9 and TRBJ2-7; 10 bases align to TRBD1. The V segment lost 5 bases and the J segment 4 bases; nucleotides outside the gene matches: 11. The germline V gene encodes CDR1 SEHNR and CDR2 FQNEAQ (reference sequence). The CDR3 length is 16 residues. CDR3 loop: CASSPTKGQGFYEQYF. Written as DNA, the CDR3 is TGTGCCAGCAGCCCCACGAAGGGACAGGGGTTTTACGAGCAGTACTTC.

The chain couples TRBV9 to TRBJ1-1; TRBD1 might be the D (5 bases). The V gene's germline CDR1 is SGDLS and CDR2 YYNGEE. V gave up 3 bases and J gave up 5 bases, with 20 bases separating them. The CDR3 totals 16 residues. CDR3 sequence: CASSGRGGEGRTEAFF. The CDR3 bases are TGTGCCAGCAGCGGGCGGGGAGGGGAAGGCAGGACTGAAGCTTTCTTT.

This rearrangement joins TRBV27 to TRBJ1-5; D unclear. Trimming left V 3 bases short and J 5 bases short, with 5 bases between. The CDR3 consists of 12 residues. Germline CDR1 MNHEY, CDR2 SMNVEV (reference sequence). CDR3 DNA: TGTGCCAGCAGTTTCCGGGATCAGCCCCAGCATTTT. It encodes CASSFRDQPQHF.

The chain carries TRBV11-1 and TRBJ2-1; D is possibly TRBD2 (6 bases). The length of the CDR3 is 12 residues. Germline assignment: CDR1 SGHAT and CDR2 FQDESV (reference sequence). Trimming pared 4 bases from V and 8 bases from J, leaving 9 bases between. CDR3 DNA sequence: TGTGCCAGCAGCTACGGGAGCGATGAGCAGTTCTTC. As protein: CASSYGSDEQFF.

The V and J genes are TRBV5-5 and TRBJ2-7; no clear D. CDR3 size: 16 residues. CDR1 SGHKS and CDR2 YYEKEE come from the germline V gene (reference sequence). Between the trimmed V and J ends, which lost 0 bases and 7 bases, there was a span of 20 bases. The CDR3 spells CASSLVSRSTPREQYF. The CDR3, as DNA: TGTGCCAGCAGCTTGGTTTCCCGCTCAACCCCGAGGGAGCAGTACTTC.

J is TRBJ2-2 and V is TRBV27; 9 bases are shared with TRBD1. J was trimmed by 7 bases and V by 2 bases; bases with no gene match: 2. CDR1 and CDR2 from the germline V gene are MNHEY and SMNVEV (reference sequence). There are 14 residues in the CDR3. The CDR3 sequence is CASSLAGQGGELFF. CDR3 bases: TGTGCCAGCAGTTTAGCGGGACAGGGCGGGGAGCTGTTTTTT.

Remarks on this clone: Other DNA sequences in the same sample also yield this CDR3. The gene calls are TRBV6-5 and TRBJ2-3; 7 nucleotides align to TRBD1. From germline, CDR1 is MNHEY and CDR2 SVGAGI. The CDR3 runs 15 residues. The junction had 10 bases not matched to a gene; V was cut back by 9 bases and J by 1 base. CDR3 bases: TGTGCCAGTAGTCTACAGGGGTGGGGCACAGATACGCAGTATTTT. Amino acids: CASSLQGWGTDTQYF.

The rearrangement links TRBV7-9 to TRBJ2-5, with 12 bases matching TRBD1. The V segment lost 5 bases and the J segment 3 bases; nucleotides outside the gene matches: 7. CDR3 length equals 16 residues. In germline, CDR1 is SEHNR, CDR2 FQNEAQ (reference sequence). DNA of the CDR3: TGTGCCAGCAGCCCAACCGGGACAGGGGGCAAAGAGACCCAGTACTTC. It is translated as CASSPTGTGGKETQYF. Filled out from reference TRBV7-9 and TRBJ2-5, the complete variable domain reads DTGVSQNPRHKITKRGQNVTFRCDPISEHNRLYWYRQTLGQGPEFLTYFQNEAQLEKSRLLSDRFSAERPKGSFSTLEIQRTEQGDSAMYLCASSPTGTGGKETQYFGPGTRLLVL.